This entry lists 3 T cell receptor beta chains sequenced from one sample in a study of T cell repertoires in cytomegalovirus infection. TCRdb re-analysed the reads in MiXCR, keeping a single row per CDR3 protein. Of about 330,000 distinct CDR3 sequences listed, approximately 35% are singletons. For these receptors, no antigen is known. The sequencing used cultured PBMCs, collected from culture after CMV antigen stimulation. These TCRs come from a human donor in good health (CMV status not recorded). Some clones in this sample may be carry-over from other donors' samples.

In this sample, this clonotype turned up a few times. CDR3 sequence: CASSLVPLAGQYNEQFF. The CDR3 DNA is TGTGCCAGCAGCTTAGTCCCACTAGCGGGACAATACAATGAGCAGTTCTTC. V and J are TRBV7-2 and TRBJ2-1; 10 bases are a match to TRBD2. The CDR3 runs to 17 residues. V lost 1 base and J lost 4; bases outside the gene matches: 7. Looked up from germline, CDR1 is SGHTA and CDR2 is FQGNSA.

V and J are TRBV5-1 and TRBJ2-1; the match to TRBD2 covers 13 bases. The J segment lost 8 bases and the V segment lost 6 bases, leaving 5 bases of the junction unmatched. From germline, CDR1 is SGHRS and CDR2 YFSETQ. The CDR3 covers 14 residues. The CDR3 region is CASTGTSGIYEQFF. The DNA for the CDR3 is TGCGCCAGCACCGGGACTAGCGGGATTTATGAGCAGTTCTTC.

The rearrangement joins TRBV5-6 to TRBJ2-1; D uncertain. V was trimmed by 2 bases and J by 0 bases, leaving 9 bases between them. There are 15 residues in the CDR3. Germline V lookup: CDR1 SGHDT, CDR2 YYEEEE. This CDR3 reads CASSFGMNSYNEQFF. The CDR3 DNA reads TGTGCCAGCAGCTTCGGCATGAACTCCTACAATGAGCAGTTCTTC.